The 27 T cell receptor delta chains given below trace back to one sample, sequenced in a study of γδ T cells in repeated Plasmodium falciparum infection. TCRdb used CATT to re-call clones from the multiplex PCR reads. The data contain about 57,000 delta-chain clones, roughly 1.8% of them singletons. Vgamma9/Vdelta2+ and Vdelta2-negative gammadelta T cells were flow-sorted from PBMC for bulk sequencing. Sequenced input: gamma-delta T cells from blood. All receptors derive from a pool of human donors (malaria-infected and uninfected, not separated).

This clone was counted a few times. With a far larger clone one base away, a read error is the likely cause. The sample carries other DNA sequences with the same CDR3. This chain connects TRDV1 to TRDJ1; TRDD3 aligns across 9 bases. V shed 0 bases, J shed 2 bases, and the junction held 25 bases outside the gene matches. The CDR3 length is 23 residues. CDR1 TSWWSYY and CDR2 QGS come from the germline V gene. CDR3 sequence (DNA): TGTGCTCTTGGGGAACTAAGTTCCTACAAGAGGGGGATACTGGGCGGTTCAACCGATAAACTCATCTTT. Translating gives CALGELSSYKRGILGGSTDKLIF.

As regards this clone: The protein TCRdb gives is from a much larger clone and does not agree with this DNA's translation at residue 5, likely a read error; the protein shown here comes from the DNA. This chain connects TRDV1 to TRDJ1; 10 positions agree with TRDD3. The J gene was missing in TCRdb and was found by matching the end of the DNA to germline. This CDR3 has 23 residues. Germline V gives CDR1 TSWWSYY, CDR2 QGS. Losses at the gene ends were 8 bases for V and 0 bases for J; bases not matched to a gene: 30. CDR3 sequence reads: CALRGLGFLYLRLGDSNTDKLIF. The CDR3 bases are TGTGCTCTTAGGGGACTTGGCTTCCTTTACCTGAGACTGGGGGATTCCAACACCGATAAACTCATCTTT.

This clone was observed at least ten times. A read error may explain this, as a much larger clone is one base away. Other DNA sequences in this specimen translate into the identical CDR3. The chain combines TRDV1 with TRDJ1, with D tentatively TRDD2 (6 bases). CDR3 length: 20 residues. Germline V gene data show CDR1 as TSWWSYY and CDR2 as QGS. CDR3 coding DNA: TGTGCTCTTGGGGAACCCCCCCCTTTCCTATTCGGTCATTCCCCGGATAAACTAATCTTT. Its protein product is CALGEPPPFLFGHSPDKLIF.

Only a few counts were recorded for this clone. The protein that TCRdb holds for this DNA derives from a much larger clone and differs from the translated DNA at residue 19, which likely indicates a read error; the protein shown here is translated from the DNA. The gene calls are TRDV1 and TRDJ1; 13 nucleotides match TRDD3. CDR1 is TSWWSYY and CDR2 is QGS in the germline V gene. CDR3 length: 22 residues. This CDR3 is CALGNGIPTGGYEWFRTDNLIF. The CDR3 coding sequence is TGTGCTCTTGGAAACGGGATCCCTACTGGGGGATACGAGTGGTTCCGCACCGATAACCTCATCTTT.

Turning to this clone: The translation of this DNA and the TCRdb protein of a much larger clone differ at residue 7, probably owing to a read error; the protein shown here is translated from the DNA. V and J are TRDV2 and TRDJ1, with 9 positions matching TRDD3. TCRdb lists no J gene, so it was determined here by aligning the DNA to germline. Germline V gives CDR1 GEAIGNYY, CDR2 EKD. CDR3 size: 20 residues. The ends lost 0 bases at V and 0 bases at J; junction bases unmatched: 16. CDR3: CACDTVFPGGSPQYTDKLIF. The CDR3 nucleotides read TGTGCCTGTGACACCGTCTTCCCTGGGGGATCCCCTCAGTACACCGATAAACTCATCTTT.

This clone was observed a few times. A read error may account for a junction end that differs from germline. The chain has TRDV1 and TRDJ1; tentative D call: TRDD3 (6 bases). CDR1 is TSWWSYY, CDR2 QGS, per germline. This CDR3 is 16 amino acids long. This CDR3 reads CALGSRTLRGGIGYTF. The CDR3 DNA sequence: TGTGCTCTTGGGTCGCGAACCCTACGTGGCGGGATAGGGTACACATTT.

This clone was seen more than once but under ten times. This likely reflects a read error, since a far larger clone is one base away. The same CDR3 is also encoded by other DNA sequences in this sample. DNA of the CDR3: TGTGCCTCTTCTGGGGGTCCTAAAACCTACTGGGGGAGGATCCCGGAACATAAACTCATCTTC. This encodes CASSGGPKTYWGRIPEHKLIF. The V gene was identified as TRDV3, while no J gene was called; the D call in the table, TRDD3, was not verified against the DNA. Germline-derived CDR1 and CDR2 are TVYSNPD and GDNSRS (reference sequence). The CDR3 sequence is 21 residues long.

This clone was observed many times. A read error may be the cause here, since a much bigger clone is one base away. The sample has other DNA sequences that encode this CDR3 too. The rearrangement links TRDV1 to TRDJ1; 9 bases map to TRDD2. The CDR3 extends over 18 amino acids. In germline, CDR1 is TSWWSYY, CDR2 QGS. V lost 6 bases, J lost 0 bases, and 14 bases stayed unmatched. In DNA, the CDR3 is TGTGCTCTTGGAAACCTTCCTACGAAGTCTACGTACACCGATAAACTCATCTTT. Protein: CALGNLPTKSTYTDKLIF.

This clone was counted at least ten times. TCRdb assigns this DNA the protein of a much larger clone, which departs from its translation at residue 12; this likely reflects a read error, and the protein shown comes from translating the DNA. V gene TRDV1 combines with J gene TRDJ1, with 9 bases aligning to TRDD2. The CDR3 runs to 18 residues. V trimming: 4 bases; J trimming: 3 bases; junction bases outside the gene matches: 15. The germline V gene has CDR1 TSWWSYY and CDR2 QGS. The CDR3 nucleotides are TGTGCTCTTGGGGGGGGCCTTCCTACACATGAGCAGGCCGATAAACTCATCTTT. It encodes CALGGGLPTHEQADKLIF.

This clone showed up many times. The TCRdb protein comes from a much larger clone and disagrees with this DNA's translation at residue 9, likely due to a read error; the protein given here is derived from the DNA. The V call is TRDV1, the J call TRDJ1, with unresolved D. Trimming removed 0 bases at V and 3 bases at J, with 14 bases between. This CDR3 has 16 residues. CDR1 and CDR2 from the germline V gene are TSWWSYY and QGS. This CDR3 reads CALGELVLWRADKLIF. CDR3 DNA sequence: TGTGCTCTTGGGGAACTTGTGCTATGGAGGGCCGATAAACTCATCTTT.

There are a few counts of this clone. This is likely an artifact of a read error, given a far larger clone one base away. The sample holds other DNA sequences that translate to the same CDR3. The chain joins TRDV2 to TRDJ2; no definite D call. Germline CDR1 reads GEAIGNYY; CDR2 reads EKD. This CDR3 contains 20 residues. CDR3 in amino acids: CACDTVFQGEGGTTTAQLFF. The CDR3 DNA reads as TGTGCCTGCGACACCGTGTTCCAGGGTGAAGGCGGTACGACAACAGCACAACTCTTCTTT.

This clone was detected a few times. This DNA translates differently at residue 14 from the TCRdb protein, which is that of a much larger clone; a read error is likely, and the protein shown is the DNA's own translation. V usage is TRDV1 and J usage is TRDJ1; D could derive from TRDD2 or TRDD3 (8 bases each). Here the J gene came from matching the DNA to germline, since TCRdb omits it. Germline V gene data show CDR1 as TSWWSYY and CDR2 as QGS. The CDR3 sequence is 20 residues long. Between the trimmed V and J ends, which lost 2 bases and 0 bases, there was a span of 25 bases. The CDR3 region is CALGEILPKHWGLDTDKLIF. CDR3 nucleotides: TGTGCTCTTGGGGAAATCCTTCCTAAGCACTGGGGGCTCGACACCGATAAACTCATCTTT.

As to this clone: Translating this DNA gives a protein that differs at residue 11 from the TCRdb one, which belongs to a much larger clone; a read error is likely, and the protein shown is this translation. The genes are TRDV2 and TRDJ1, with 13 bases lining up with TRDD3. TCRdb gives no J gene; it was assigned here by matching the DNA to germline. This CDR3 region has 23 residues. Germline CDR1 is GEAIGNYY and CDR2 is EKD. After removal of 0 bases from V and 3 bases from J, the junction contained 24 bases not matched to a gene. This CDR3 is CACDTVQNLGELGDTREPDKLIF. Written as DNA, the CDR3 is TGTGCCTGTGACACCGTCCAAAATTTAGGAGAACTGGGGGATACGCGGGAACCCGATAAACTCATCTTT.

With respect to this clone: TCRdb lists the protein of a much larger clone for this DNA, which differs at residue 8, so this is likely a read error; the protein given here is translated from the DNA itself. The chain joins TRDV1 to TRDJ1, with a possible D match to TRDD3 (6 bases). The V gene lost 8 bases and the J gene lost 0 bases, with 25 bases spanning the gap. The CDR3 runs 18 residues. Germline assignment: CDR1 TSWWSYY and CDR2 QGS. CDR3 amino acids: CALIPTLEDTPYTDKLIF. CDR3 bases: TGTGCTCTTATCCCTACGCTGGAGGATACCCCGTACACCGATAAACTCATCTTT.

The sample holds a few counts of this clone. The protein given by TCRdb reflects a much larger clone and differs at residue 17 from this DNA's translation, likely from a read error; the protein shown is the DNA's translation. The CDR3 sequence is CALGERRYLPTGVHCTGKLIF. CDR3 in DNA: TGTGCTCTTGGGGAACGTCGGTACCTTCCTACGGGGGTCCACTGTACCGGTAAACTCATCTTT. The rearrangement joins TRDV1 to TRDJ1; TRDD2 aligns across 9 bases. The germline V gene encodes CDR1 TSWWSYY and CDR2 QGS. This CDR3 spans 21 amino acids.

This clone appeared many times. The protein TCRdb gives is from a much larger clone and does not agree with this DNA's translation at residue 10, likely a read error; the protein shown here comes from the DNA. This rearrangement joins TRDV1 to TRDJ1; weak D call: TRDD1 (5 bases). The CDR3 spans 18 residues. Trimming took off 0 bases at V and 4 bases at J, with 21 bases between the two ends. Germline CDR1 is TSWWSYY and CDR2 is QGS. CDR3 nucleotide sequence: TGTGCTCTTGGGGAACTTCCCTGGTGGATGAATAGGATCGATAAACTCATCTTT. Translated, it gives CALGELPWWMNRIDKLIF.

This clone was seen only a few times. TCRdb's entry gives the protein of a much larger clone, which mismatches this DNA's translation at residue 18, likely from a read error; the protein reported here is translated from the DNA. This rearrangement joins TRDV1 to TRDJ1; 11 bases map to TRDD3. The J gene was not available in TCRdb and was assigned here by matching the DNA to germline segments. This CDR3 contains 25 residues. V was pared by 6 bases and J by 0 bases, with 33 bases of the junction left unmatched. CDR1 and CDR2 from the germline V gene are TSWWSYY and QGS. CDR3 loop: CALGGWAFLSNYWGITLPHTDKLIF. The CDR3 nucleotides are TGTGCTCTTGGAGGCTGGGCCTTCCTCTCCAATTACTGGGGGATAACCCTTCCTCACACCGATAAACTCATCTTT.

This clone occurred a few times. The protein TCRdb gives is from a much larger clone and does not agree with this DNA's translation at residue 14, likely a read error; the protein shown here comes from the DNA. This chain connects TRDV1 to TRDJ1, with D tentatively TRDD3 (7 bases). As TCRdb names no J gene, one was assigned here on the basis of a DNA match to germline. Trimming left V 4 bases short and J 0 bases short, with 30 bases between. CDR3 length: 21 residues. Germline V CDR1 and CDR2: TSWWSYY, QGS. CDR3: CALGVSTCPPTGVEYTDKLIF. The CDR3 region has the DNA TGTGCTCTTGGGGTCAGCACCTGTCCTCCTACTGGGGTAGAGTACACCGATAAACTCATCTTT.

This clone was counted a few times. A read error is the likely source, as a far larger clone sits one nucleotide away. In the same sample, other DNA sequences code for this CDR3. The V and J genes are TRDV1 and TRDJ1, with TRDD3 matching over 10 bases. In the absence of a J gene in TCRdb, the DNA was matched to germline to assign it here. V dropped 1 base and J dropped 5; count of bases not matched to a gene: 34. This CDR3 spans 25 amino acids. CDR1 is TSWWSYY and CDR2 is QGS in the germline V gene. The CDR3, as DNA: TGTGCTCTTGGGGAACCCTCTTGGCGAGCCCCTGCGGACAGAGTTTTGGGGGATACATCAGATAAACTCATCTTT. This codes for CALGEPSWRAPADRVLGDTSDKLIF.

A word on this clone: A far larger clone is a single base away, which makes a read error likely. The same CDR3 is also encoded by other DNA sequences in this sample. The chain uses TRDV3 and TRDJ1, with 7 bases that match TRDD3. Since TCRdb gives no J gene, matching the DNA to germline was used here to assign it. There are 19 residues in the CDR3. V lost 5 bases to trimming and J lost 0 bases; unmatched junction nucleotides: 24. CDR1 and CDR2 (germline): TVYSNPD, GDNSRS (reference sequence). CDR3 nucleotides: TGTGCCCGTACCTTCTTACGTACTGGGGTGTTAGGGTACACCGATAAACTCATCTTT. Its translation: CARTFLRTGVLGYTDKLIF.

This clone was picked up many times. TCRdb pairs this DNA with a much larger clone's protein that differs at residue 3, likely a read error; the protein shown was translated from the DNA. The DNA for the CDR3 is TGTGCCAGTGACACCGTCCCTACTGGGGGATACACCGATAAACTCATCTTT. It is translated as CASDTVPTGGYTDKLIF. The chain joins TRDV2 to TRDJ1; 10 bases fit TRDD3. The germline gives CDR1 GEAIGNYY, CDR2 EKD. The CDR3 has 17 amino acids.

The sample holds many counts of this clone. TCRdb's protein, taken from a much larger clone, differs from this DNA's translation at residue 7, likely owing to a read error; the protein displayed comes from the DNA. The chain uses TRDV1 and TRDJ1; D not resolved. The V end lost 1 base, the J end lost 3 bases, and 3 bases lay between the germline ends. The CDR3 is made up of 12 amino acids. From germline, CDR1 is TSWWSYY and CDR2 QGS. CDR3 protein: CALGERADKLIF. CDR3 nucleotide sequence: TGTGCTCTTGGGGAACGAGCCGATAAACTCATCTTT.

This clone has only a few counts. With only one base between it and a far larger clone, this is likely a read error. In the same sample, other DNA sequences code for this CDR3. The chain uses TRDV1 and TRDJ1; D gene ambiguous. In germline, CDR1 is TSWWSYY, CDR2 QGS. The CDR3 has 18 residues. DNA for the CDR3: TGTGCTCTTGGGTTCACCTCCGTACATACTTATATCACCGATAAACTTATCTTT. It yields the protein CALGFTSVHTYITDKLIF.

This clone was seen repeatedly, ten times or more. A read error is possible here, since a much larger clone lies one base away. This chain uses TRDV3 with TRDJ1; TRDD3 is a possible D gene (6 bases). The germline V and J ends were trimmed by 5 bases and 0 bases, with 28 bases remaining between them. Germline V gene lookup returns CDR1 TVYSNPD and CDR2 GDNSRS (reference sequence). The CDR3 loop spans 18 amino acids. The CDR3 DNA sequence: TGTGCCCGCAGGCTACAGATCTGGGGACGGCCCTACACCGATAAACTCATCTTT. This encodes CARRLQIWGRPYTDKLIF.

The sample holds a few counts of this clone. TCRdb's protein for this DNA is that of a much larger clone and differs from the translation at residue 19, likely a read error; the protein shown is the DNA translation. The chain combines TRDV1 with TRDJ1; 7 bases align to TRDD3. This CDR3 is built from 24 residues. CDR1 TSWWSYY and CDR2 QGS come from the germline V gene. V gave up 2 bases and J gave up 3 bases; unmatched junction bases: 33. For the CDR3, the DNA is TGTGCTCTTGGGGAAGGGGAAGGAACGGTCATTCCAGTACTGGGGATTGCCTGCGCCGATAAACTCATCTTT. Translated: CALGEGEGTVIPVLGIACADKLIF.

This clone was counted ten times or more. This DNA translates differently at residue 15 from the TCRdb protein, which is that of a much larger clone; a read error is likely, and the protein shown is the DNA's own translation. J is TRDJ1 and V is TRDV3; 8 bases are a match to TRDD3. CDR1 is TVYSNPD, CDR2 GDNSRS, per germline (reference sequence). The CDR3 is 18 residues long. The CDR3 region is CASQRTYWGSPVTDRLIF. Here the CDR3 DNA reads TGTGCCTCCCAGAGGACCTACTGGGGGTCCCCGGTCACCGATAGACTCATCTTT.

This clone was seen a few times. Since a far larger clone is one base different, this is likely a read error. In the same sample, other DNA sequences code for this CDR3. The CDR3 loop reads CACDTKGGGALVLSSWDTRQMFF. CDR3 nucleotide sequence: TGTGCCTGTGACACCAAAGGTGGGGGAGCCCTTGTCCTCAGCTCCTGGGATACCCGACAGATGTTTTTC. The chain is built from TRDV2 and TRDJ3, with 7 bases identical to TRDD3. Assignment of the J gene here rests on matching the DNA to germline, because TCRdb gives none. The CDR3 contains 23 residues. Germline V gene sequence: CDR1 GEAIGNYY, CDR2 EKD.